These 22 T cell receptor beta chains were all obtained from the same sample, sequenced in a study of cytotoxic CD8 clonotypes in ibrutinib-treated CLL. Profiling relied on immunoSEQ multiplex PCR, and the TCRdb table lists in-frame clones only, not all of them. The table has about 32,000 clones, roughly two thirds seen once; the top ten hold roughly 17%. Here the sequenced sample was PBMCs, taken at disease progression, from a patient treated with ibrutinib. The receptors originated from a human donor with chronic lymphocytic leukemia.

The V and J genes are TRBV5-4 and TRBJ2-7; D is possibly TRBD2 (5 bases). The CDR3 is 14 amino acids. Trimming took 4 bases from V and 2 from J, leaving 13 bases between them. Germline V gene lookup returns CDR1 SGHNT and CDR2 YYREEE (reference sequence). Here the CDR3 reads CASSPNGNTYEQYF. In DNA, the CDR3 is TGTGCCAGCAGCCCCAACGGGAATACCTACGAGCAGTACTTC.

This clone has only a few counts. The V and J genes are TRBV6-5 and TRBJ1-4; TRBD1 might be the D (6 bases). CDR1 MNHEY and CDR2 SVGAGI come from the germline V gene. The CDR3 extends over 15 amino acids. V lost 6 bases and J lost 0, with 11 bases in between. The CDR3 bases are TGTGCCAGCAGATACGGACAGACAACTAATGAAAAACTGTTTTTT. It codes for CASRYGQTTNEKLFF.

This clone has just a few counts. The chain links TRBV2 to TRBJ1-6; D is uncertain. In germline, CDR1 is SNHLY, CDR2 FYNNEI. The ends were cut back, 1 base at V and 9 bases at J, with 7 bases in the middle. The CDR3 has 13 residues. CDR3: CASSEEVGSPLHF. CDR3 bases: TGTGCCAGCAGTGAAGAGGTCGGTTCACCCCTCCACTTT.

The CDR3 loop is CASSDLSGADITYEQYF. In DNA form, the CDR3 reads TGTGCCAGCAGTGACCTAAGCGGAGCTGATATTACCTACGAGCAGTACTTC. The chain employs TRBV6-1 and TRBJ2-7; maybe TRBD2 (5 bases). CDR1 and CDR2 from the germline V gene are MNHNS and SASEGT. V was pared by 3 bases and J by 2 bases, with 20 bases between. The CDR3 has 17 amino acids.

The chain recombines TRBV6-1 with TRBJ1-4, with 9 bases lining up with TRBD1. This CDR3 comprises 15 residues. V trimming: 6 bases; J trimming: 5 bases; junction bases outside the gene matches: 7. CDR1 and CDR2 from the germline V gene are MNHNS and SASEGT. The CDR3 nucleotides are TGTGCCAGCAGCCACGGGACAGGGCCGAATGAAAAACTGTTTTTT. This codes for CASSHGTGPNEKLFF.

There are a few counts of this clone. This chain uses TRBV27 with TRBJ2-5; 8 bases match TRBD2. V lost 2 bases, J lost 4 bases, and 3 bases stayed unmatched. This CDR3 has 14 residues. Germline V gives CDR1 MNHEY, CDR2 SMNVEV (reference sequence). The CDR3 coding sequence is TGTGCCAGCAGTTTAATAGCGGGGACAGAGACCCAGTACTTC. Its protein is CASSLIAGTETQYF.

The chain couples TRBV6-4 to TRBJ2-3; 9 positions agree with TRBD2. V dropped 2 bases and J dropped 2; count of bases not matched to a gene: 5. The CDR3 covers 16 residues. Germline V gene sequence: CDR1 MRHNA, CDR2 SNTAGT. This CDR3 reads CASSDTGTSHTDTQYF. CDR3 nucleotide sequence: TGTGCCAGCAGTGACACCGGGACTAGCCACACAGATACGCAGTATTTT.

This clone was seen a handful of times. This chain uses TRBV5-1 with TRBJ1-6; TRBD1 matches at 8 bases. The CDR3 covers 13 residues. The junction had 5 bases not matched to a gene; V was cut back by 4 bases and J by 11 bases. Germline-derived CDR1 and CDR2 are SGHRS and YFSETQ. The CDR3 coding sequence is TGCGCCAGCAGCCTGGACAGGGAGCCACCCCTCCACTTT. It is translated as CASSLDREPPLHF.

This clone was found once. The gene calls are TRBV29-1 and TRBJ2-3, with D possibly TRBD1 on 6 matching bases. With 4 bases removed from V and 0 bases from J, the gap between germline ends came to 11 bases. CDR3 length equals 14 residues. Germline CDR1 reads SQVTM; CDR2 reads ANQGSEA. CDR3 DNA sequence: TGCAGCGTTGGGGGGCCCTTTAGCACAGATACGCAGTATTTT. As protein: CSVGGPFSTDTQYF.

This clone is medium-sized in the sample. The genes are TRBV5-1 and TRBJ1-4, with D perhaps matching TRBD1 (5 bases). This CDR3 is built from 15 residues. V lost 5 bases and J 0 bases, leaving 11 bases between the germline ends. In germline, CDR1 is SGHRS, CDR2 YFSETQ. The CDR3 DNA sequence: TGCGCCAGCAGGACAGAGCTTGCAACTAATGAAAAACTGTTTTTT. Translating gives CASRTELATNEKLFF.

This clone was seen a handful of times. The gene calls are TRBV19 and TRBJ1-3; D gene unclear. Germline lookup yields CDR1 LNHDA and CDR2 SQIVND (reference sequence). V was shortened by 8 bases and J by 0 bases, with 8 bases between the two germline ends. The CDR3 contains 13 residues. Here the CDR3 reads CASWAFSGNTIYF. The CDR3 region has the DNA TGTGCCAGTTGGGCCTTCTCTGGAAACACCATATATTTT.

This sequence joins TRBV13 and TRBJ2-7; 9 bases are shared with TRBD1. The CDR3 is 15 amino acids. The germline V gene has CDR1 PRHDT and CDR2 FYEKMQ (reference sequence). V was pared by 1 base and J by 4 bases, with 5 bases of the junction left unmatched. The CDR3 here is CASSLAGQGSYEQYF. CDR3 nucleotides: TGTGCCAGCAGCTTAGCAGGACAGGGGTCGTACGAGCAGTACTTC.

The V and J genes are TRBV7-9 and TRBJ1-3; D call uncertain. Trimming took off 1 base at V and 4 bases at J, with 11 bases between the two ends. The CDR3 length is 15 residues. Germline V lookup: CDR1 SEHNR, CDR2 FQNEAQ (reference sequence). CDR3 DNA: TGTGCCAGCAGCTTAGGTAGGGCACCCGGAAACACCATATATTTT. Amino acid sequence: CASSLGRAPGNTIYF.

The V gene is TRBV1, the J gene TRBJ1-1. TRBV1 is listed as a pseudogene. This CDR3 region has 14 residues. The CDR3 loop is CTSSQDGGNTEAFF. DNA of the CDR3: TGCACCAGCAGCCAAGATGGAGGGAACACTGAAGCTTTCTTT.

This clone was observed a few times. V gene TRBV11-2 combines with J gene TRBJ2-3, with 9 nucleotides matching TRBD1. The CDR3 runs 16 residues. V was clipped by 3 bases and J by 1 base; unmatched bases: 5. The germline CDR1 and CDR2 sequences are SGHAT and FQNNGV. The CDR3, as DNA: TGTGCCAGCAGCTTCCCCCGGGACAGGGGCACAGATACGCAGTATTTT. It translates to CASSFPRDRGTDTQYF.

This clone came up many times. The V call is TRBV10-3, the J call TRBJ1-5, with no clear D. CDR1 is ENHRY, CDR2 SYGVKD, per germline. The CDR3 spans 14 residues. Trimming pared 2 bases from V and 0 bases from J, leaving 5 bases between. CDR3 DNA sequence: TGTGCCATCAGTGAGGTCAGTAGCAATCAGCCCCAGCATTTT. Amino acids: CAISEVSSNQPQHF.

The CDR3 loop reads CASSSVGHMNTEAFF. The CDR3 coding sequence is TGCGCCAGCAGCTCCGTGGGACACATGAACACTGAAGCTTTCTTT. The chain links TRBV5-1 to TRBJ1-1, with a weak D call TRBD1 (6 bases). The V gene lost 3 bases and the J gene lost 0 bases, with 12 bases spanning the gap. The CDR3 sequence is 15 residues long. From germline, CDR1 is SGHRS and CDR2 YFSETQ.

V gene TRBV11-1 combines with J gene TRBJ2-7; 9 nucleotides match TRBD2. Germline V CDR1 and CDR2: SGHAT, FQDESV (reference sequence). V was pared by 3 bases and J by 6 bases, with 9 bases of the junction left unmatched. The CDR3 is 15 amino acids. The CDR3 coding sequence is TGTGCCAGCAGCTTTCCTAGCGGGGAGGCCACCGAGCAGTACTTC. The encoded protein is CASSFPSGEATEQYF.

V gene TRBV5-1 combines with J gene TRBJ2-7; 7 bases align to TRBD1. The J segment lost 7 bases and the V segment lost 5 bases, leaving 12 bases of the junction unmatched. Germline V lookup: CDR1 SGHRS, CDR2 YFSETQ. The CDR3 loop spans 14 amino acids. CDR3 residues: CASRSGQVLAEQYF. CDR3 sequence (DNA): TGCGCCAGCAGAAGCGGACAGGTGTTGGCAGAGCAGTACTTC.

The V gene is TRBV20-1, the J gene TRBJ2-5, with D hard to call. The V gene lost 1 base and the J gene lost 5 bases, with 5 bases spanning the gap. The germline CDR1 and CDR2 sequences are DFQATT and SNEGSKA (reference sequence). This CDR3 has 11 residues. The DNA of the CDR3 is TGCAGTGCTAGAGCTTGGGAGACCCAGTACTTC. It codes for CSARAWETQYF.

The chain combines TRBV6-1 with TRBJ2-3; 7 positions match TRBD2. Trimming at V came to 1 base and at J to 9 bases, leaving 10 bases not matched to a gene. Per germline, CDR1 MNHNS and CDR2 SASEGT. CDR3 size: 15 residues. CDR3 nucleotide sequence: TGTGCCAGCAGTGAAGGGAGCATCGGGGGAGGGACGCAGTATTTT. Encoded protein: CASSEGSIGGGTQYF.

V usage is TRBV27 and J usage is TRBJ2-6; 10 bases line up with TRBD1. V shed 5 bases, J shed 4 bases, and the junction held 8 bases outside the gene matches. The CDR3 is 17 residues long. Germline CDR1 and CDR2: MNHEY and SMNVEV (reference sequence). CDR3 DNA: TGTGCCAGCAGTCCAGACAGGGGGCTCTACGGGGCCAACGTCCTGACTTTC. Translation: CASSPDRGLYGANVLTF.